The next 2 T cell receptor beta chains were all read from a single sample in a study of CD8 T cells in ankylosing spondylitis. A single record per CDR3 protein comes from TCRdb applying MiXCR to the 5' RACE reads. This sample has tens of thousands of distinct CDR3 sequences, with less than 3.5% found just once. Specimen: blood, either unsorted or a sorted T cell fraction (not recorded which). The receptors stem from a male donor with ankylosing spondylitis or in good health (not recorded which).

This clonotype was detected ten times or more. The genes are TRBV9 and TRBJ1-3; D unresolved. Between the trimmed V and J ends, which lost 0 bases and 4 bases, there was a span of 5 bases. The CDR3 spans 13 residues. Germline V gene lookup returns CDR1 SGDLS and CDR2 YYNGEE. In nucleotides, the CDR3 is TGTGCCAGCAGCGTAGAAAGAGGAAACACCATATATTTT. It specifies CASSVERGNTIYF.

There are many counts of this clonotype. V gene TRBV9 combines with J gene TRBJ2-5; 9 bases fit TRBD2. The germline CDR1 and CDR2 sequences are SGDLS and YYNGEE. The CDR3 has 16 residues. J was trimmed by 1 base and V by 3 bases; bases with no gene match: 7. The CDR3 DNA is TGTGCCAGCAGCGCTAGCGGGGCTATCTCCCAAGAGACCCAGTACTTC. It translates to CASSASGAISQETQYF.